The entry below gives a single TCR beta chain sequence along with its context. As yet, its antigen is unknown. These data are taken from a study of T-cell memory formation after mild COVID-19. 5'RACE with constant-segment primers yielded barcoded, UMI-tagged TCR alpha and TCR beta cDNA libraries. MiXCR, run by TCRdb on the 5' RACE reads, gives a single entry per CDR3 protein. Of about 140,000 distinct CDR3 sequences listed, roughly 15% are singletons. Study-wide results and limits: Second-wave clones peaking on day 37 lacked confirmed SARS-CoV-2 specificity. Pre-infection memory already had some responding clones, implying cross-reactive memory joined. Contracting clones from day 15 to 85 showed balanced CD4/CD8; later expanders favored CD4+.

CDR3 size: 13 residues. V lost 4 bases and J 6 bases, leaving 12 bases between the germline ends. Germline V gene lookup returns CDR1 SGHRS and CDR2 YFSETQ. The sequence came from an adult woman who had mild COVID-19 (a few samples of this study predate the infection). Cell type and time point are not known. The J gene is TRBJ2-3, the V gene TRBV5-1, with D hard to call. The sample comprised PBMCs or a T cell subset sorted from them (not recorded which). The CDR3 DNA follows: TGCGCCAGCAGCCCCGGACCGTCCGATACGCAGTATTTT. Translating gives CASSPGPSDTQYF.